Listed here are 28 T cell receptor beta chains from one sample, sequenced in a study of CD8 T cells in Susac syndrome. After extraction with the RNeasy kit, about 0.45 to 1 ug of the RNA was reverse transcribed using random hexamers. From the immunoSEQ multiplex PCR reads, TCRdb called clonotypes with MiXCR, one entry per CDR3 protein. Of some 200,000 distinct CDR3 sequences listed, 91% are singletons. Sequenced input: CD4+ T cells from PBMCs. These receptors all come from a human donor with Susac syndrome.

This sequence joins TRBV20-1 and TRBJ1-4, with D uncertain. The germline CDR1 and CDR2 sequences are DFQATT and SNEGSKA (reference sequence). V shed 3 bases and J shed 3 bases, with 14 bases lying between them. The CDR3 extends over 15 amino acids. The chain's CDR3 is CSASSLIRANEKLFF. The CDR3, as DNA: TGCAGTGCTAGTAGCCTGATTAGGGCTAATGAAAAACTGTTTTTT.

The CDR3: CSAPKGTGGYEQYF. CDR3 DNA: TGCAGTGCCCCAAAAGGGACAGGGGGCTACGAGCAGTACTTC. The V gene is TRBV20-1, the J gene TRBJ2-7, with 11 positions matching TRBD1. Per the germline V gene, CDR1 is DFQATT and CDR2 is SNEGSKA (reference sequence). The CDR3 consists of 14 residues. V gave up 6 bases and J gave up 3 bases; unmatched junction bases: 7.

The rearrangement uses TRBV6-1 and TRBJ2-1; D gene unclear. In germline, CDR1 is MNHNS, CDR2 SASEGT. The CDR3 totals 15 residues. The V end was cut by 1 base, the J end by 9 bases, with 16 bases between. CDR3 nucleotide sequence: TGTGCCAGCAGTGAAGAGGGAAGAGGTTTAAGTGAGCAGTTCTTC. This gives the protein CASSEEGRGLSEQFF.

This clonotype was seen once. The V call is TRBV14, the J call TRBJ2-3, with TRBD2 identical over 8 bases. In germline, CDR1 is SGHDN, CDR2 FVKESK. Trimming cost V 5 bases and J 2 bases; bases outside gene matches: 6. The CDR3 runs 15 residues. This CDR3 is CASSALADPTDTQYF. The CDR3 DNA is TGTGCCAGCAGCGCACTAGCGGACCCCACAGATACGCAGTATTTT. The whole variable domain, remainder taken from reference TRBV14 and TRBJ2-3, is EAGVTQFPSHSVIEKGQTVTLRCDPISGHDNLYWYRRVMGKEIKFLLHFVKESKQDESGMPNNRFLAERTGGTYSTLKVQPAELEDSGVYFCASSALADPTDTQYFGPGTRLTVL.

The V gene is TRBV7-9, the J gene TRBJ1-2, with 9 bases that match TRBD1. Germline loops: CDR1 SEHNR, CDR2 FQNEAQ (reference sequence). The CDR3 covers 16 residues. The V gene end was trimmed by 5 bases and the J gene end by 6 bases; junction bases not matched to a gene: 13. This CDR3 is CASSLNEPTGGHGYTF. Here the CDR3 DNA reads TGTGCCAGCAGCCTAAATGAACCTACAGGGGGCCATGGCTACACCTTC. The full variable domain, completed using reference TRBV7-9 and TRBJ1-2, is DTGVSQNPRHKITKRGQNVTFRCDPISEHNRLYWYRQTLGQGPEFLTYFQNEAQLEKSRLLSDRFSAERPKGSFSTLEIQRTEQGDSAMYLCASSLNEPTGGHGYTFGSGTRLTVV.

The rearrangement links TRBV27 to TRBJ1-2; the match to TRBD1 covers 8 bases. The J segment lost 3 bases and the V segment lost 5 bases, leaving 2 bases of the junction unmatched. The germline CDR1 and CDR2 sequences are MNHEY and SMNVEV (reference sequence). CDR3 size: 13 residues. The CDR3 here is CASSKTGDYGYTF. The CDR3 DNA reads as TGTGCCAGCAGTAAGACAGGGGACTATGGCTACACCTTC.

V gene TRBV27 combines with J gene TRBJ2-7; tentatively, D is TRBD1 (5 bases). CDR3 length equals 14 residues. The V and J ends lost 3 bases and 3 bases respectively, with 12 bases between them. CDR1 MNHEY and CDR2 SMNVEV come from the germline V gene (reference sequence). The CDR3 DNA is TGTGCCAGCAGTTTTTCAGGGCCGGACTACGAGCAGTACTTC. Protein sequence: CASSFSGPDYEQYF.

This chain links TRBV27 with TRBJ2-1; TRBD2 aligns across 8 bases. V was clipped by 8 bases and J by 3 bases; unmatched bases: 3. Germline V gives CDR1 MNHEY, CDR2 SMNVEV (reference sequence). CDR3 length: 13 amino acids. CDR3 residues: CASRLASYNEQFF. CDR3 DNA sequence: TGTGCCAGCCGACTAGCGAGCTACAATGAGCAGTTCTTC.

This clonotype appeared once. The chain has TRBV12-3 or TRBV12-4 and TRBJ1-1, with D possibly matching TRBD1 (6 bases). Trimming removed 4 bases from V and 9 bases from J, with 18 bases in between. The CDR3 totals 14 residues. The CDR3 loop is CASSSPGHSSKAFF. CDR3 DNA: TGTGCCAGCAGTTCCCCGGGACACTCGAGTAAAGCTTTCTTT.

The J gene is TRBJ2-3, the V gene TRBV5-6, with TRBD2 matching 7 bases. Per germline, CDR1 SGHDT and CDR2 YYEEEE. The CDR3 runs 15 residues. With V trimmed by 0 bases and J by 5 bases, 6 bases remained unmatched. The CDR3 sequence is CASSLDLAAKDTQYF. The CDR3 DNA reads TGTGCCAGCAGCTTGGATCTAGCGGCCAAAGATACGCAGTATTTT.

J is TRBJ2-2 and V is TRBV9; the D is unclear. V was trimmed by 6 bases and J by 4 bases, leaving 13 bases between them. CDR1 is SGDLS and CDR2 is YYNGEE in the germline V gene. The CDR3 covers 14 residues. CDR3 in amino acids: CASKTTQTTGELFF. Here the CDR3 DNA reads TGTGCCAGCAAGACAACGCAGACCACCGGGGAGCTGTTTTTT.

The chain links TRBV6-6 to TRBJ1-2, with D possibly being TRBD1 (5 bases). Trimming removed 10 bases at V and 8 bases at J, with 17 bases between. Germline CDR1 is MNHNY and CDR2 is SVGAGI (reference sequence). The CDR3 is 12 amino acids. CDR3 amino acids: CAISPQGGGYTF. The CDR3 nucleotides are TGTGCCATCTCCCCGCAGGGAGGCGGCTACACCTTC.

This sequence joins TRBV27 and TRBJ1-2; D not resolved. Trimming pared 2 bases from V and 2 bases from J, leaving 9 bases between. The CDR3 is 14 amino acids. CDR1 and CDR2 from the germline V gene are MNHEY and SMNVEV (reference sequence). CDR3 sequence reads: CASSLGVPNYGYTF. The CDR3 nucleotides are TGTGCCAGCAGTTTAGGCGTACCCAACTATGGCTACACCTTC.

This chain joins TRBV5-1 and TRBJ2-5; maybe TRBD2 (7 bases). V was cut by 4 bases and J by 2 bases, with 15 bases left in between. CDR3 length: 15 amino acids. Per germline, CDR1 SGHRS and CDR2 YFSETQ. This CDR3 reads CASSRSGGPQETQYF. CDR3 coding DNA: TGCGCCAGCAGCCGGTCGGGGGGCCCTCAAGAGACCCAGTACTTC.

This chain connects TRBV7-9 to TRBJ2-5; no clear D gene. CDR3 length: 12 residues. The V and J ends lost 3 bases and 5 bases respectively, with 7 bases between them. CDR1 is SEHNR and CDR2 is FQNEAQ in the germline V gene (reference sequence). The CDR3 bases are TGTGCCAGCAGCTTCCTTATCGAGACCCAGTACTTC. Translated, it gives CASSFLIETQYF.

The chain uses TRBV12-3 or TRBV12-4 and TRBJ1-3; 7 bases are a match to TRBD1. The CDR3 is 16 amino acids. J lost 3 bases, V lost 5 bases, and 10 bases had no gene match. CDR3 region: CASSPYQGVGGNTIYF. CDR3 sequence (DNA): TGTGCCAGCAGTCCTTACCAGGGGGTCGGTGGAAACACCATATATTTT.

V usage is TRBV9 and J usage is TRBJ2-1, with 9 bases that match TRBD2. Trimming at V came to 6 bases and at J to 5 bases, leaving 6 bases not matched to a gene. The CDR3 has 14 amino acids. The V gene's germline CDR1 is SGDLS and CDR2 YYNGEE. CDR3 protein: CASTRTSENNEQFF. In DNA form, the CDR3 reads TGTGCCAGCACCAGGACTAGCGAGAACAATGAGCAGTTCTTC.

V usage is TRBV18 and J usage is TRBJ1-5; D gene ambiguous. The germline V and J ends were trimmed by 6 bases and 0 bases, with 15 bases remaining between them. This CDR3 comprises 16 residues. From germline, CDR1 is KGHSH and CDR2 LQKENI. CDR3 nucleotides: TGTGCCAGCTCGGGTAGGACGGAAACTAGCAATCAGCCCCAGCATTTT. Its protein product is CASSGRTETSNQPQHF.

This sequence joins TRBV6-1 and TRBJ1-2; possible D gene TRBD1, 6 bases. The CDR3 sequence is 18 residues long. Trimming removed 4 bases at V and 4 bases at J, with 25 bases between. Germline V gene sequence: CDR1 MNHNS, CDR2 SASEGT. The CDR3 sequence: CASSVRNLGGTPSYGYTF. CDR3 in DNA: TGTGCCAGCAGTGTTCGGAATCTAGGGGGGACTCCAAGCTATGGCTACACCTTC.

The V gene is TRBV10-3, the J gene TRBJ2-2; 8 bases agree with TRBD2. This CDR3 has 17 amino acids. Unmatched junction bases numbered 10, after V lost 4 bases and J lost 3 bases. CDR1 is ENHRY, CDR2 SYGVKD, per germline. CDR3: CAISVLSGTRYTGELFF. DNA of the CDR3: TGTGCCATCAGTGTGTTGTCCGGGACTAGGTACACCGGGGAGCTGTTTTTT.

The chain links TRBV9 to TRBJ1-2, with no clear D. V lost 0 bases and J 4 bases, leaving 16 bases between the germline ends. CDR3 length: 16 amino acids. The germline V gene has CDR1 SGDLS and CDR2 YYNGEE. CDR3 loop: CASSVGSRATLYGYTF. In DNA form, the CDR3 reads TGTGCCAGCAGCGTAGGATCCCGAGCTACTCTCTATGGCTACACCTTC.

This clonotype was counted between two and nine times. The genes are TRBV6-1 and TRBJ1-1, with 8 bases identical to TRBD1. V lost 4 bases to trimming and J lost 6 bases; unmatched junction nucleotides: 7. The V gene's germline CDR1 is MNHNS and CDR2 SASEGT. The CDR3 totals 14 residues. CDR3 coding DNA: TGTGCCAGCAGTGTCCGGGACAGGAGATCTGAAGCTTTCTTT. It translates to CASSVRDRRSEAFF.

The V gene is TRBV6-5, the J gene TRBJ2-1; D possibly corresponds to TRBD2 (6 bases). Germline-derived CDR1 and CDR2 are MNHEY and SVGAGI. The CDR3 consists of 15 residues. V gave up 2 bases and J gave up 6 bases, with 14 bases separating them. Written as DNA, the CDR3 is TGTGCCAGCAGTTACCTTAGCGGAGGAGGCAATGAGCAGTTCTTC. Translating gives CASSYLSGGGNEQFF.

The genes are TRBV27 and TRBJ2-7; TRBD1 agrees at 8 bases. CDR1 and CDR2 from the germline V gene are MNHEY and SMNVEV (reference sequence). V was pared by 0 bases and J by 3 bases, with 4 bases of the junction left unmatched. CDR3 length: 15 residues. The CDR3 sequence is CASSLSQGAFYEQYF. The CDR3 DNA reads TGTGCCAGCAGTTTATCGCAGGGGGCCTTCTACGAGCAGTACTTC.

CDR3 region: CAWSTGIATIYF. The CDR3 DNA reads TGTGCCTGGAGTACGGGGATAGCTACCATATATTTT. V is TRBV30 and J is TRBJ1-3; D not resolved. Germline CDR1 is GTSNPN and CDR2 is SVGIG (reference sequence). The CDR3 loop spans 12 amino acids. The V gene lost 2 bases and the J gene lost 10 bases, with 12 bases spanning the gap.

This clonotype has only one observation. The V gene is TRBV9, the J gene TRBJ2-5, with unresolved D. This CDR3 contains 13 residues. Trimming removed 0 bases at V and 5 bases at J, with 8 bases between. Per the germline V gene, CDR1 is SGDLS and CDR2 is YYNGEE. The DNA for the CDR3 is TGTGCCAGCAGCGTAGCTCCCCGGGAGACCCAGTACTTC. Translating gives CASSVAPRETQYF.

This chain links TRBV20-1 with TRBJ1-5; 8 positions match TRBD1. CDR1 DFQATT and CDR2 SNEGSKA come from the germline V gene (reference sequence). Trimming removed 5 bases from V and 3 bases from J; junction bases left unmatched: 3. The CDR3 length is 13 residues. CDR3 nucleotides: TGCAGTGCTCAGGACAGGGTCAATCAGCCCCAGCATTTT. As protein: CSAQDRVNQPQHF.

V and J are TRBV5-1 and TRBJ2-4, with 7 nucleotides matching TRBD2. This CDR3 comprises 19 residues. Germline V gives CDR1 SGHRS, CDR2 YFSETQ. After removal of 4 bases from V and 0 bases from J, the junction contained 16 bases not matched to a gene. In DNA, the CDR3 is TGCGCCAGCAGCCGAGGGAGACTAGCCCACGAACCAGCCAAAAACATTCAGTACTTC. As protein: CASSRGRLAHEPAKNIQYF.